The source of this T cell receptor beta chain is a study of shared clonotypes between healthy human individuals. Study background: The donor group consisted of two women and three men, aged 18 to 49. Three CD4 naive, three CD4 memory, two CD8 naive and one CD8 memory plate were used per donor.

As concerns this clone: Its antigen remains unknown.

The ends were cut back, 3 bases at V and 0 bases at J, with 6 bases in the middle. The CDR3 runs to 14 residues. Germline values: CDR1 LNHDA, CDR2 SQIVND (reference sequence). Sorted-subset replicate PCRs used roughly 210 ng of genomic DNA. This amount corresponded to about 30,000 T cell genomes. TCRdb keeps only in-frame clones here, not all; method: immunoSEQ multiplex PCR. The sample carries a few million clones, just over 90% recorded once. It was CD45RO-negative cells, positively selected for CCR7, that made up naive CD8 cells, with terminally differentiated effector memory CD45RA+ cells excluded. Study-wide results and caveats: Clonotypes that were shared across a handful of donors made up about 5.1% of naive CD4 clonotypes.

This TCR derives from a man between 18 and 29 years old in good health. Some clones in this sample may be carry-over from other donors' samples. The chain links TRBV19 to TRBJ2-4; no definite D call. Sequenced sample: naive CD8+ T cells from PBMCs. The CDR3 nucleotides are TGTGCCAGTAGTATTAACCTAGCCAAAAACATTCAGTACTTC. Translated: CASSINLAKNIQYF.